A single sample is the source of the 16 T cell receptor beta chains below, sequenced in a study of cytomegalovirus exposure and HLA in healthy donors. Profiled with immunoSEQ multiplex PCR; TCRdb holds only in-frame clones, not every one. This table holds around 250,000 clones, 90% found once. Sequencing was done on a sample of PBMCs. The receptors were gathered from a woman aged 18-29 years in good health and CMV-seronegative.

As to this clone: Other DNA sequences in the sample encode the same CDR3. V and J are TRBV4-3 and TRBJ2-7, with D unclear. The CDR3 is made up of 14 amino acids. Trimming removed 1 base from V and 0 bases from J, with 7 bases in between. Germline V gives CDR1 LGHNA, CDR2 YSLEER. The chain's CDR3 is CASSQGAGSYEQYF. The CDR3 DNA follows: TGCGCCAGCAGCCAAGGAGCAGGCTCCTACGAGCAGTACTTC.

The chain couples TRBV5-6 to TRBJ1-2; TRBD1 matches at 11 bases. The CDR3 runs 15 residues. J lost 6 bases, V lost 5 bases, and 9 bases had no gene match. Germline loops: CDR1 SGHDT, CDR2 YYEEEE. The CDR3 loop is CASSHGTGGSHGYTF. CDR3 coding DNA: TGTGCCAGCAGTCACGGGACAGGGGGTTCGCATGGCTACACCTTC. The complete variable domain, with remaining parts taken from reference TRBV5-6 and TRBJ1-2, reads DAGVTQSPTHLIKTRGQQVTLRCSPKSGHDTVSWYQQALGQGPQFIFQYYEEEERQRGNFPDRFSGHQFPNYSSELNVNALLLGDSALYLCASSHGTGGSHGYTFGSGTRLTVV.

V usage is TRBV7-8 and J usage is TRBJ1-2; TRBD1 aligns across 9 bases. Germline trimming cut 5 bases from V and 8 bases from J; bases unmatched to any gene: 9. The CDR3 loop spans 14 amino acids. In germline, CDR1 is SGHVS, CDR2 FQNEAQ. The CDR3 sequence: CASSQGTGILGYTF. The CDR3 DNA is TGTGCCAGCAGCCAAGGGACAGGGATATTAGGCTACACCTTC.

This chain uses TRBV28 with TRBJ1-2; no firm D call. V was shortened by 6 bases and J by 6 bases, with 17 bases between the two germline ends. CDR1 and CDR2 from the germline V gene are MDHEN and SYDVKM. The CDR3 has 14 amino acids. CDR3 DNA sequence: TGTGCCAGCAGCTCCGGGAGTGAGCCTCATGGCTACACCTTC. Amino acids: CASSSGSEPHGYTF.

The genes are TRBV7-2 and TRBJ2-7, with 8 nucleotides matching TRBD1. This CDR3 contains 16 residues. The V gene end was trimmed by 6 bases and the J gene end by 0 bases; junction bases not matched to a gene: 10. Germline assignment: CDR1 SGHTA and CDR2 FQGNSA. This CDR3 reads CASRPLQGAPSYEQYF. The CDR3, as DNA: TGTGCCAGCAGACCACTTCAGGGGGCCCCCTCCTACGAGCAGTACTTC.

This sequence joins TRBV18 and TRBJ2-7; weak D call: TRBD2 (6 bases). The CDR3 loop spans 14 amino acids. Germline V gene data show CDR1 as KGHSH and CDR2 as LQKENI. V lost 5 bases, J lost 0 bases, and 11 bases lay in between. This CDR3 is CASSGTGDSYEQYF. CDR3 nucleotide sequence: TGTGCCAGCTCAGGCACGGGGGACTCCTACGAGCAGTACTTC.

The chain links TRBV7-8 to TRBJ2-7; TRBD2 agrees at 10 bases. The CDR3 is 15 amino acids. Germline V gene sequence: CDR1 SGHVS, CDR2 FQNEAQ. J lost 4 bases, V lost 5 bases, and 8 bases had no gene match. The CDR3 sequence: CASSRKREGVYEQYF. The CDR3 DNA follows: TGTGCCAGCAGCCGGAAGCGGGAGGGCGTATACGAGCAGTACTTC.

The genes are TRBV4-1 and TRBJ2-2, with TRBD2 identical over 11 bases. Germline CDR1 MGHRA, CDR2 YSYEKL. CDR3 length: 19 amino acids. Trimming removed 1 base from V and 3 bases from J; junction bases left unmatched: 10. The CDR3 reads CASSQAQLAGGMDTGELFF. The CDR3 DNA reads TGCGCCAGCAGCCAAGCGCAGCTAGCGGGGGGCATGGACACCGGGGAGCTGTTTTTT.

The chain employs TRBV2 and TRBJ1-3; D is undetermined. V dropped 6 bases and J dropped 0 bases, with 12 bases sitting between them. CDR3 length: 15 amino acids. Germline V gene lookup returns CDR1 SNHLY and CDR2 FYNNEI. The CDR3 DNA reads TGTGCCAGCAGGGTGGACGGGAGCTCTGGAAACACCATATATTTT. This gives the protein CASRVDGSSGNTIYF.

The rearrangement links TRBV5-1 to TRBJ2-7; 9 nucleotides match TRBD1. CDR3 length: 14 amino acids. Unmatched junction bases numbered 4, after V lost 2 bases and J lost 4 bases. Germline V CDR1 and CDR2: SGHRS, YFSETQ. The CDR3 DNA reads TGCGCCAGCAGCTTACAGGGGGCGCTTTACGAGCAGTACTTC. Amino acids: CASSLQGALYEQYF.

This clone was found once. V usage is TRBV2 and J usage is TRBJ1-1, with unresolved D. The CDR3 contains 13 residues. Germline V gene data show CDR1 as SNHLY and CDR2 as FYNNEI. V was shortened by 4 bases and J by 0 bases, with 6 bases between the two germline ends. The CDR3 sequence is CASSGHLNTEAFF. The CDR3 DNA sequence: TGTGCCAGCAGTGGACACTTGAACACTGAAGCTTTCTTT.

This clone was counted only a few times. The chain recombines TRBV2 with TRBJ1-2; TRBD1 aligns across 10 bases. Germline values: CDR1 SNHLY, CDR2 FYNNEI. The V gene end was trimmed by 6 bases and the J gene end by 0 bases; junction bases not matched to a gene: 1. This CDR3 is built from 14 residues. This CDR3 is CASSGQGANYGYTF. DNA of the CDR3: TGTGCCAGCAGCGGACAGGGGGCTAACTATGGCTACACCTTC. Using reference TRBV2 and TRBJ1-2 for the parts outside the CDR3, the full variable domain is EPEVTQTPSHQVTQMGQEVILRCVPISNHLYFYWYRQILGQKVEFLVSFYNNEISEKSEIFDDQFSVERPDGSNFTLKIRSTKLEDSAMYFCASSGQGANYGYTFGSGTRLTVV.

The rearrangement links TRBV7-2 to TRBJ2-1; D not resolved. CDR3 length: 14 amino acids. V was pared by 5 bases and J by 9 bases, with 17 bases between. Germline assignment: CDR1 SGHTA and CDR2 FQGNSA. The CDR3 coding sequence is TGTGCCAGCAGCCGAATCGTCAGCGCCGGTGAGCAGTTCTTC. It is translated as CASSRIVSAGEQFF.

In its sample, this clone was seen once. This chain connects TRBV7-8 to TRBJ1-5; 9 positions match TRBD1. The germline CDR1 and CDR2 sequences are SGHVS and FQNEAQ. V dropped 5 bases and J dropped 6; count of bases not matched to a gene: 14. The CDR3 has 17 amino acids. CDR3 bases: TGTGCCAGCAGCCGGGACAGGGATCCCCTCTTGGGTCAGCCCCAGCATTTT. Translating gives CASSRDRDPLLGQPQHF.

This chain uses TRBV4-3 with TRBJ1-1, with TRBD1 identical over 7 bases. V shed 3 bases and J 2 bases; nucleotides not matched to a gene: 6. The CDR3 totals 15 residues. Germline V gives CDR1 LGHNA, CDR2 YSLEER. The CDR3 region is CASSQADRDNTEAFF. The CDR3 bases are TGCGCCAGCAGCCAGGCTGACAGGGATAACACTGAAGCTTTCTTT.

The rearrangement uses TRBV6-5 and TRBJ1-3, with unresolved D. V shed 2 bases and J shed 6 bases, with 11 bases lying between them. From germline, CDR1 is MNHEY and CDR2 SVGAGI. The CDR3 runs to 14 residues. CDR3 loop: CASSYVEGENTIYF. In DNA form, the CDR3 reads TGTGCCAGCAGTTACGTAGAGGGCGAAAACACCATATATTTT.